What follows are 32 T cell receptor beta chains derived from one specimen sequenced in a study of CD8 T cells in ankylosing spondylitis. TCRdb used MiXCR to reprocess the 5' RACE reads, holding one entry per CDR3 protein. The repertoire holds around 100,000 distinct CDR3 sequences, 20% to 30% seen once, with 10% to 15% in the top ten. Source material: synovial fluid, either unsorted or a sorted T cell fraction (not recorded which). The receptors derive from a male donor with ankylosing spondylitis.

The V and J genes are TRBV12-3 or TRBV12-4 and TRBJ2-1; 7 nucleotides agree with TRBD2. V dropped 6 bases and J dropped 7; count of bases not matched to a gene: 6. The CDR3 has 13 amino acids. CDR3 sequence (DNA): TGTGCCAGCAGCCCAGCGGGAAGGAATGAGCAGTTCTTC. This codes for CASSPAGRNEQFF.

The J gene is TRBJ2-7, the V gene TRBV25-1, with D perhaps matching TRBD2 (6 bases). CDR1 and CDR2 (germline): MGHDK, SYGVNS. The CDR3 sequence is 13 residues long. Trimming took 6 bases from V and 3 from J, leaving 12 bases between them. The CDR3 DNA reads TGTGCCAGCAGAGGGTCCGGGGGCTACGAGCAGTACTTC. It specifies CASRGSGGYEQYF.

The V gene is TRBV7-8, the J gene TRBJ2-5; no clear D. The CDR3 runs to 13 residues. Per the germline V gene, CDR1 is SGHVS and CDR2 is FQNEAQ. V shed 2 bases and J shed 5 bases, with 9 bases lying between them. CDR3 in amino acids: CASSLRMGETQYF. The DNA for the CDR3 is TGTGCCAGCAGCTTACGGATGGGGGAGACCCAGTACTTC.

The chain employs TRBV20-1 and TRBJ2-3; 10 positions agree with TRBD2. V was pared by 6 bases and J by 6 bases, with 9 bases of the junction left unmatched. The germline V gene has CDR1 DFQATT and CDR2 SNEGSKA (reference sequence). There are 14 residues in the CDR3. The CDR3, as DNA: TGCAGTGCGGATCCGGGACTAGCGCTTGATACGCAGTATTTT. Protein sequence: CSADPGLALDTQYF.

The V and J genes are TRBV29-1 and TRBJ2-3, with 8 bases matching TRBD1. CDR1 is SQVTM, CDR2 ANQGSEA, per germline. This CDR3 region has 14 residues. The V segment lost 2 bases and the J segment 4 bases; nucleotides outside the gene matches: 5. DNA for the CDR3: TGCAGCGTTGAACCGACAGGGGCACCAGATACGCAGTATTTT. This translates into CSVEPTGAPDTQYF.

This clonotype appeared a few times. This sequence joins TRBV24-1 and TRBJ2-1; weak D call: TRBD1 (5 bases). The CDR3 spans 13 residues. The germline V gene has CDR1 KGHDR and CDR2 SFDVKD. The V and J ends lost 5 bases and 4 bases respectively, with 8 bases between them. The CDR3 DNA sequence: TGTGCCACCAGTGCAACAGGTTACAATGAGCAGTTCTTC. Translating gives CATSATGYNEQFF.

This clonotype was seen ten or more times. The chain has TRBV4-1 and TRBJ2-1, with D unclear. Per germline, CDR1 MGHRA and CDR2 YSYEKL. The V and J ends lost 3 bases and 9 bases respectively, with 15 bases between them. The CDR3 length is 14 residues. CDR3 residues: CASSQDRARIEQFF. The CDR3 coding sequence is TGCGCCAGCAGCCAGGACCGGGCCCGGATTGAGCAGTTCTTC.

This chain links TRBV5-4 with TRBJ2-2; 14 positions match TRBD2. V shed 1 base and J 1 base; nucleotides not matched to a gene: 6. CDR3 length: 19 residues. In germline, CDR1 is SGHNT, CDR2 YYREEE (reference sequence). The CDR3 region is CASSLTGLAGGGNTGELFF. CDR3 in DNA: TGTGCCAGCAGCTTGACCGGACTAGCGGGAGGCGGGAACACCGGGGAGCTGTTTTTT. The whole variable domain, filled in from reference TRBV5-4 and TRBJ2-2, reads ETGVTQSPTHLIKTRGQQVTLRCSSQSGHNTVSWYQQALGQGPQFIFQYYREEENGRGNFPPRFSGLQFPNYSSELNVNALELDDSALYLCASSLTGLAGGGNTGELFFGEGSRLTVL.

This clonotype is termed medium-sized. The chain has TRBV4-2 and TRBJ1-1; D remains unclear. Germline V lookup: CDR1 LGHNA, CDR2 YNFKEQ. V lost 0 bases, J lost 5 bases, and 4 bases lay in between. The CDR3 spans 12 residues. CDR3 in amino acids: CASSQDWTEAFF. CDR3 nucleotides: TGTGCCAGCAGCCAAGACTGGACTGAAGCTTTCTTT.

This chain uses TRBV11-2 with TRBJ2-3, with a weak D call TRBD1 (6 bases). The ends were cut back, 5 bases at V and 2 bases at J, with 17 bases in the middle. Germline assignment: CDR1 SGHAT and CDR2 FQNNGV. There are 16 residues in the CDR3. The CDR3 spells CASSPRGDRYTDTQYF. CDR3 coding DNA: TGTGCCAGCAGCCCCAGGGGTGACAGATACACAGATACGCAGTATTTT.

The genes are TRBV9 and TRBJ2-3; D might be TRBD1 (6 bases). The germline V and J ends were trimmed by 4 bases and 5 bases, with 20 bases remaining between them. The germline V gene encodes CDR1 SGDLS and CDR2 YYNGEE. The CDR3 totals 16 residues. CDR3 sequence: CASSPGLQGWGDTQYF. CDR3 sequence (DNA): TGTGCCAGCAGCCCGGGCTTACAGGGATGGGGAGATACGCAGTATTTT.

The V call is TRBV6-1, the J call TRBJ1-2; tentatively, D is TRBD1 (5 bases). The length of the CDR3 is 17 residues. The germline gives CDR1 MNHNS, CDR2 SASEGT. The V end lost 5 bases, the J end lost 5 bases, and 24 bases lay between the germline ends. This CDR3 reads CASSRLPLGTASYGYTF. The CDR3 DNA reads TGTGCCAGCAGTCGTCTCCCCTTAGGGACCGCGAGTTATGGCTACACCTTC.

Ten or more counts support this clonotype. The chain is built from TRBV7-9 and TRBJ2-3; D is unclear. Per the germline V gene, CDR1 is SEHNR and CDR2 is FQNEAQ (reference sequence). The V gene lost 5 bases and the J gene lost 2 bases, with 11 bases spanning the gap. There are 14 residues in the CDR3. This chain's CDR3 is CASSPARNTDTQYF. CDR3 coding DNA: TGTGCCAGCAGCCCGGCTAGAAACACAGATACGCAGTATTTT.

V gene TRBV5-4 combines with J gene TRBJ1-1; a possible D gene is TRBD1 (6 bases). Trimming cost V 1 base and J 3 bases, with 13 bases left between them. This CDR3 spans 15 amino acids. Per the germline V gene, CDR1 is SGHNT and CDR2 is YYREEE (reference sequence). The CDR3, as DNA: TGTGCCAGCAGCTTGACACTACGGGGGCACACTGAAGCTTTCTTT. Translation gives CASSLTLRGHTEAFF.

The V call is TRBV7-6, the J call TRBJ2-3, with 7 bases aligning to TRBD2. The CDR3 extends over 14 amino acids. V lost 1 base to trimming and J lost 6 bases; unmatched junction nucleotides: 4. CDR1 and CDR2 from the germline V gene are SGHVS and FNYEAQ. DNA of the CDR3: TGTGCCAGCAGCTTAGTGGCGGGAGAGGATACGCAGTATTTT. Translated: CASSLVAGEDTQYF.

The chain links TRBV5-1 to TRBJ2-2, with no clear D. Germline CDR1 is SGHRS and CDR2 is YFSETQ. The CDR3 spans 13 residues. Trimming pared 0 bases from V and 4 bases from J, leaving 4 bases between. CDR3 nucleotides: TGCGCCAGCAGCTTGGAGCGCACCGGGGAGCTGTTTTTT. Translation: CASSLERTGELFF.

This clonotype rates as medium-sized (0.01 to 0.1%). V and J are TRBV20-1 and TRBJ2-2, with D possibly called TRBD1 or TRBD2 (6 bases each). The germline V and J ends were trimmed by 0 bases and 4 bases, with 15 bases remaining between them. Per germline, CDR1 DFQATT and CDR2 SNEGSKA (reference sequence). CDR3 length equals 16 residues. The CDR3 DNA sequence: TGCAGTGCTAGAGATCTTTCCGGGGGCATCACCGGGGAGCTGTTTTTT. It encodes CSARDLSGGITGELFF.

This clonotype showed up just a few times. The rearrangement joins TRBV7-9 to TRBJ1-2; no clear D gene. The CDR3 extends over 12 amino acids. The V gene's germline CDR1 is SEHNR and CDR2 FQNEAQ (reference sequence). V lost 1 base, J lost 13 bases, and 13 bases lay in between. The CDR3 is CASSLELAPVTF. CDR3 in DNA: TGTGCCAGCAGCTTAGAGCTGGCCCCCGTCACCTTC.

This clonotype was counted ten times or more. The gene calls are TRBV5-1 and TRBJ2-1; 8 nucleotides agree with TRBD1. V was clipped by 0 bases and J by 5 bases; unmatched bases: 7. The CDR3 consists of 16 residues. In germline, CDR1 is SGHRS, CDR2 YFSETQ. CDR3 in amino acids: CASSLGGTGADNEQFF. The CDR3 coding sequence is TGCGCCAGCAGCTTGGGCGGGACAGGAGCGGACAATGAGCAGTTCTTC.

J is TRBJ2-3 and V is TRBV20-1; D is ambiguous. Trimming pared 6 bases from V and 6 bases from J, leaving 10 bases between. This CDR3 is 11 amino acids long. Germline V gives CDR1 DFQATT, CDR2 SNEGSKA (reference sequence). CDR3 sequence reads: CSAPIGDTQYF. The CDR3 DNA follows: TGCAGTGCCCCAATTGGGGATACGCAGTATTTT.

This clonotype was observed a handful of times. This chain links TRBV12-3 or TRBV12-4 with TRBJ2-1; maybe TRBD2 (6 bases). V lost 5 bases, J lost 6 bases, and 8 bases lay in between. The CDR3 is 12 amino acids. The CDR3 is CASSPTSNEQFF. The CDR3 DNA is TGTGCCAGCAGTCCGACTAGCAATGAGCAGTTCTTC.

This clonotype was seen more than once but under ten times. This sequence joins TRBV9 and TRBJ2-3; no firm D call. CDR1 SGDLS and CDR2 YYNGEE come from the germline V gene. This CDR3 comprises 12 residues. Trimming cost V 4 bases and J 4 bases, with 7 bases left between them. The CDR3 nucleotides read TGTGCCAGCAGCCTCGAGTCAGATACGCAGTATTTT. This codes for CASSLESDTQYF.

In its sample, this clonotype was seen many times. The rearrangement joins TRBV12-3 or TRBV12-4 to TRBJ2-1; D not certain. The CDR3 contains 15 residues. Trimming left V 5 bases short and J 10 bases short, with 21 bases between. The CDR3 is CASSIPKLAFPEQFF. In nucleotides, the CDR3 is TGTGCCAGCAGTATCCCGAAGTTAGCCTTCCCAGAGCAGTTCTTC.

The CDR3, as DNA: TGTGCCACCAGCAGTGGGTTGCAGGGTCGTCTGGATACGCAGTATTTT. It codes for CATSSGLQGRLDTQYF. The J gene is TRBJ2-3, the V gene TRBV15; maybe TRBD1 (5 bases). The V and J ends lost 3 bases and 6 bases respectively, with 19 bases between them. This CDR3 spans 16 amino acids. The germline V gene encodes CDR1 LNHNV and CDR2 YYDKDF (reference sequence).

This rearrangement joins TRBV27 to TRBJ1-1, with a tentative D call TRBD1 (5 bases). The germline V gene encodes CDR1 MNHEY and CDR2 SMNVEV (reference sequence). The CDR3 length is 16 residues. With 4 bases removed from V and 7 bases from J, the gap between germline ends came to 22 bases. CDR3 residues: CASSSLSTGRRGEAFF. In DNA form, the CDR3 reads TGTGCCAGCAGTTCCCTCTCGACGGGGCGAAGGGGTGAAGCTTTCTTT.

This chain connects TRBV20-1 to TRBJ1-6; 8 bases align to TRBD1. Per germline, CDR1 DFQATT and CDR2 SNEGSKA (reference sequence). Trimming cost V 8 bases and J 7 bases; bases outside gene matches: 4. The CDR3 has 12 residues. Here the CDR3 reads CSTGQGNSPLHF. DNA of the CDR3: TGCAGTACTGGACAGGGAAATTCACCCCTCCACTTT.

In its sample, this clonotype was seen a few times. This chain connects TRBV7-9 to TRBJ2-1; TRBD2 aligns across 10 bases. V shed 5 bases and J 3 bases; nucleotides not matched to a gene: 4. The CDR3 length is 15 residues. The V gene's germline CDR1 is SEHNR and CDR2 FQNEAQ (reference sequence). CDR3 sequence reads: CASSMLAGVYNEQFF. CDR3 nucleotides: TGTGCCAGCAGCATGCTAGCGGGAGTCTACAATGAGCAGTTCTTC.

This clonotype was observed a handful of times. The chain couples TRBV15 to TRBJ1-1; D perhaps matches TRBD1 (5 bases). Germline-derived CDR1 and CDR2 are LNHNV and YYDKDF (reference sequence). Trimming took 0 bases from V and 11 from J, leaving 13 bases between them. The CDR3 has 13 residues. CDR3 sequence: CATSRDTTPGAFF. In DNA form, the CDR3 reads TGTGCCACCAGCAGAGATACTACCCCAGGGGCTTTCTTT.

The rearrangement joins TRBV5-1 to TRBJ2-7; 9 nucleotides line up with TRBD1. The V segment lost 4 bases and the J segment 5 bases; nucleotides outside the gene matches: 10. The germline CDR1 and CDR2 sequences are SGHRS and YFSETQ. The CDR3 covers 15 residues. The CDR3 protein is CASSRKTGGDNEQYF. The CDR3 DNA sequence: TGCGCCAGCAGCCGGAAGACAGGGGGGGATAACGAGCAGTACTTC.

This clonotype was recorded a few times. The chain links TRBV7-9 to TRBJ1-2; no clear D gene. The CDR3 has 15 amino acids. Trimming removed 4 bases at V and 7 bases at J, with 19 bases between. CDR1 SEHNR and CDR2 FQNEAQ come from the germline V gene (reference sequence). Here the CDR3 reads CASSYDLILVGGYTF. The CDR3 bases are TGTGCCAGCAGCTACGACCTGATCCTCGTTGGTGGCTACACCTTC.

The chain links TRBV6-1 to TRBJ2-5; the D is unclear. CDR1 and CDR2 (germline): MNHNS, SASEGT. V was trimmed by 6 bases and J by 6 bases, leaving 14 bases between them. The CDR3 runs 13 residues. The CDR3 is CASSLLGVQTQYF. The CDR3 DNA is TGTGCCAGCAGCCTCCTCGGAGTGCAGACCCAGTACTTC.

This chain connects TRBV24-1 to TRBJ2-2; 9 bases match TRBD1. The length of the CDR3 is 17 residues. Trimming removed 2 bases from V and 2 bases from J; junction bases left unmatched: 5. Germline-derived CDR1 and CDR2 are KGHDR and SFDVKD. The CDR3 nucleotides are TGTGCCACCAGTGATTCCTGGGACAGGGCCAACACCGGGGAGCTGTTTTTT. It encodes CATSDSWDRANTGELFF.